The source of this T cell receptor beta chain is a study of cytomegalovirus exposure and HLA in healthy donors. Trimming took off 0 bases at V and 2 bases at J, with 17 bases between the two ends. The germline V gene has CDR1 MGHRA and CDR2 YSYEKL. The CDR3 has 18 amino acids. With 60 Vbeta and 13 Jbeta primers, the PCR was carried out. Measured with immunoSEQ multiplex PCR; TCRdb has only the in-frame clones, and not every one. The repertoire has 120,000 to 150,000 clones, roughly 83% of them found once; the top ten carry approximately 2.8%. This chain uses TRBV4-1 with TRBJ2-1; D might be TRBD1 (6 bases). The sequenced material came from PBMCs. The TCR originated in a female donor in good health and CMV-seronegative. The CDR3 coding sequence is TGCGCCAGCAGCCAAGATCTGGAGGCAGGGGACACCTACAATGAGCAGTTCTTC. The encoded protein is CASSQDLEAGDTYNEQFF.